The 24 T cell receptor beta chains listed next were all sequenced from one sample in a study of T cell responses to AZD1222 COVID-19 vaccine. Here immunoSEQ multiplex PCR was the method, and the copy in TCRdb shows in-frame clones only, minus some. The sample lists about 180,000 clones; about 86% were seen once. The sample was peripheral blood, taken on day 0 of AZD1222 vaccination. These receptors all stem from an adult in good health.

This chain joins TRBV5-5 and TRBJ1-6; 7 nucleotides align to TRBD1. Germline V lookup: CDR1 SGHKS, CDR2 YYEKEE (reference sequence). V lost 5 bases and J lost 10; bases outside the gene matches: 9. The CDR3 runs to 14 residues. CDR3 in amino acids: CASRPTGVGSPLHF. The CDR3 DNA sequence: TGTGCCAGCAGACCTACAGGGGTGGGCTCACCCCTCCACTTT.

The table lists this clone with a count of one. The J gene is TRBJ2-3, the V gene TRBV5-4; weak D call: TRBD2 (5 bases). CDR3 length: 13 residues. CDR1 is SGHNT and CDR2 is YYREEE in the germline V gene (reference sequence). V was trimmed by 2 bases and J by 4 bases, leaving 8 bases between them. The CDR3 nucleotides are TGTGCCAGCAGCTTACGGGAAGCAGATACGCAGTATTTT. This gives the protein CASSLREADTQYF.

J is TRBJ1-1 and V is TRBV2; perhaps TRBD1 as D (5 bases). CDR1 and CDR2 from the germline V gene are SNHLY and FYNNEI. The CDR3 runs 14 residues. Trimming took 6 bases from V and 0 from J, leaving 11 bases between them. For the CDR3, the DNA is TGTGCCAGCAGCGTGACAGAGTTGAACACTGAAGCTTTCTTT. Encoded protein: CASSVTELNTEAFF.

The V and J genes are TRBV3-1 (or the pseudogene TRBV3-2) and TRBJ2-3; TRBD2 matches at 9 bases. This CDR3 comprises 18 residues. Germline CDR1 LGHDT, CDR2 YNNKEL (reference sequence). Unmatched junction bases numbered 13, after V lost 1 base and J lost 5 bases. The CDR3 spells CASSQVIFSGGRGDTQYF. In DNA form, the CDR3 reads TGTGCCAGCAGCCAAGTTATTTTCAGCGGGGGGCGGGGAGATACGCAGTATTTT.

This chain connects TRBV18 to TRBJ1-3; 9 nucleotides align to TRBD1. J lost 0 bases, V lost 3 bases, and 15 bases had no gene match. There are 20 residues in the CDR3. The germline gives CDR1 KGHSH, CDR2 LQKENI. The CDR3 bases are TGTGCCAGCTCACCCCTGGGACAGGGACGGCTCCCAAGCTCTGGAAACACCATATATTTT. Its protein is CASSPLGQGRLPSSGNTIYF.

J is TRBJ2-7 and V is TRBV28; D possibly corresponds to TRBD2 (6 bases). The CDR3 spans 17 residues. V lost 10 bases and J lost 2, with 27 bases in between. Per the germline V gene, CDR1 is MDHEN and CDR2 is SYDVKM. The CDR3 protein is CATSRRVSGTQTYEQYF. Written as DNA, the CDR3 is TGTGCCACCTCACGGAGGGTCTCGGGAACGCAAACCTACGAGCAGTACTTC.

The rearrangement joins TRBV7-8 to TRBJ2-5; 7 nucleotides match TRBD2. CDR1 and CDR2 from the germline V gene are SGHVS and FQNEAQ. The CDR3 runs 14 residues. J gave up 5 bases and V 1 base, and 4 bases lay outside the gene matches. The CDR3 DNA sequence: TGTGCCAGCAGCTTAGTGCGGGGGAAGGAGACCCAGTACTTC. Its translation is CASSLVRGKETQYF.

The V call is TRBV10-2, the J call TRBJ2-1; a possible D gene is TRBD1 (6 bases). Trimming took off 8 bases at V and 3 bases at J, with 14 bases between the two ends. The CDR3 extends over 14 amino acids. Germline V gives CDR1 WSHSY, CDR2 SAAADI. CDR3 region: CASSLDRYYNEQFF. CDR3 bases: TGCGCCAGCTCACTAGACAGGTACTACAATGAGCAGTTCTTC.

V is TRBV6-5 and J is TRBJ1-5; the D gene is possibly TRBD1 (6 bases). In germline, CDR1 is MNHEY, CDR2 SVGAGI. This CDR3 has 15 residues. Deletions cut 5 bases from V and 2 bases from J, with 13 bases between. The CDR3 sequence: CASSRDNMGNQPQHF. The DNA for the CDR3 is TGTGCCAGCAGTCGGGACAACATGGGCAATCAGCCCCAGCATTTT.

The CDR3 spells CASSGWTSNQPQHF. Here the CDR3 DNA reads TGTGCCTCGTCCGGATGGACTAGCAATCAGCCCCAGCATTTT. The chain couples TRBV30 to TRBJ1-5; D uncertain. The length of the CDR3 is 14 residues. Trimming left V 7 bases short and J 0 bases short, with 13 bases between. CDR1 and CDR2 from the germline V gene are GTSNPN and SVGIG (reference sequence).

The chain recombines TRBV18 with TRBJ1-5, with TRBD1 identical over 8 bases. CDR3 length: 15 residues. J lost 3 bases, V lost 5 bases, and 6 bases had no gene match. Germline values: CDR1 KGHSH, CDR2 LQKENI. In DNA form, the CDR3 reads TGTGCCAGCTCAACCGGACAGGGCTCCAATCAGCCCCAGCATTTT. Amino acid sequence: CASSTGQGSNQPQHF.

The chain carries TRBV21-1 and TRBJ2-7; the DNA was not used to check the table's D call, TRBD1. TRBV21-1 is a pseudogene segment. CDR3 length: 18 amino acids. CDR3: CASSNGQGPPTSTHEQYF. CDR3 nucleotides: TGTGCCAGCAGCAATGGACAGGGGCCCCCTACTAGCACCCACGAGCAGTACTTC.

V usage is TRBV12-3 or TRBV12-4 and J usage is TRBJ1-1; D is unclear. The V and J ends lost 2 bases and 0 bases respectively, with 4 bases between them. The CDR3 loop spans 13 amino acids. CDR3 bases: TGTGCCAGCAGTTTATTCATGAACACTGAAGCTTTCTTT. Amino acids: CASSLFMNTEAFF.

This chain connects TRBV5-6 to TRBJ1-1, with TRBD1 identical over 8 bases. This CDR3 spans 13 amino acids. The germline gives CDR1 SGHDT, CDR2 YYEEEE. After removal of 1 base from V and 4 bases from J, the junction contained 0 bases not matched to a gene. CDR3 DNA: TGTGCCAGCAGCTTGACAGGGGGCACTGAAGCTTTCTTT. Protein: CASSLTGGTEAFF.

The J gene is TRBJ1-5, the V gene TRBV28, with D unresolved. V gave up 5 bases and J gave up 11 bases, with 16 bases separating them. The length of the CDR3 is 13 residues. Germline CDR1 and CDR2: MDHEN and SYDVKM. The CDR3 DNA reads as TGTGCCAGCAGTCGCGACGGTCCCCAGGCCCAGCATTTT. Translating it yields CASSRDGPQAQHF. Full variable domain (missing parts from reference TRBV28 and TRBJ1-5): DVKVTQSSRYLVKRTGEKVFLECVQDMDHENMFWYRQDPGLGLRLIYFSYDVKMKEKGDIPEGYSVSREKKERFSLILESASTNQTSMYLCASSRDGPQAQHFGDGTRLSIL.

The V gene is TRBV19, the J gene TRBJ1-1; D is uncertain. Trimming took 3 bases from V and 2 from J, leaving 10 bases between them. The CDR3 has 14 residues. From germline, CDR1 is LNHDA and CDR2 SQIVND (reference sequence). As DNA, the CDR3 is TGTGCCAGTAGTATGTCGATTACAAACACTGAAGCTTTCTTT. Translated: CASSMSITNTEAFF.

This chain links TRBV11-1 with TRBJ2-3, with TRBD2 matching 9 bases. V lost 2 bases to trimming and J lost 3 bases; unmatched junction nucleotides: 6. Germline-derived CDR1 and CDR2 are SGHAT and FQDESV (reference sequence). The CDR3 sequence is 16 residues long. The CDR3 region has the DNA TGTGCCAGCAGCTTATTCGGGCTAGCGGGGACAGATACGCAGTATTTT. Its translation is CASSLFGLAGTDTQYF.

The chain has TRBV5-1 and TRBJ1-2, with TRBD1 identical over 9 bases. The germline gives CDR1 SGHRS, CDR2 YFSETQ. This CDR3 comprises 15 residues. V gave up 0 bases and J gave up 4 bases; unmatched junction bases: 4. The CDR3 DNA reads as TGCGCCAGCAGCTTGGCGGGGACAGGGACCTATGGCTACACCTTC. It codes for CASSLAGTGTYGYTF.

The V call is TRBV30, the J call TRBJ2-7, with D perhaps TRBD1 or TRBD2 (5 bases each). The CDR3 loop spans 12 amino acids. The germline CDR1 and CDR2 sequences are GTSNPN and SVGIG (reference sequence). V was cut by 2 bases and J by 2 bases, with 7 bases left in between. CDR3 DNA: TGTGCCTGGAGTCGGGGCCCCTACGAGCAGTACTTC. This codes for CAWSRGPYEQYF.

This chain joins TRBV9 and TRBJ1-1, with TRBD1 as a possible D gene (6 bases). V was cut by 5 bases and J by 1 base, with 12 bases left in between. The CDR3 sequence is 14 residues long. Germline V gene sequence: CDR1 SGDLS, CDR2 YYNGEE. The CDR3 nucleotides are TGTGCCAGCAGGCGTGGGGGGCCGAACACTGAAGCTTTCTTT. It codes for CASRRGGPNTEAFF.

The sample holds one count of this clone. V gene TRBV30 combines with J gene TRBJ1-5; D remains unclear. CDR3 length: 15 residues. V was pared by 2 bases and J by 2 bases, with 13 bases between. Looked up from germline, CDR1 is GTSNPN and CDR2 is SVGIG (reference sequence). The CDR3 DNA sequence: TGTGCCTGGAGTTCAGGATCCGGGGGCAATCAGCCCCAGCATTTT. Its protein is CAWSSGSGGNQPQHF.

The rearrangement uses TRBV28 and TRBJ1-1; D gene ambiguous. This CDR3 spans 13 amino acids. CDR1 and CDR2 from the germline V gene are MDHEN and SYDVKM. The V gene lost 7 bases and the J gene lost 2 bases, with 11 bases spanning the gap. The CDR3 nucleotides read TGTGCCAGCACAGAGCATGGAAACACTGAAGCTTTCTTT. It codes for CASTEHGNTEAFF.

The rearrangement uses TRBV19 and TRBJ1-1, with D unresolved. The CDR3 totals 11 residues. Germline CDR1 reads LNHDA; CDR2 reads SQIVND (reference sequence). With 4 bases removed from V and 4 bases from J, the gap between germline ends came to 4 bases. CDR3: CASSTSTEAFF. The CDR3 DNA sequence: TGTGCCAGTAGTACCAGCACTGAAGCTTTCTTT.

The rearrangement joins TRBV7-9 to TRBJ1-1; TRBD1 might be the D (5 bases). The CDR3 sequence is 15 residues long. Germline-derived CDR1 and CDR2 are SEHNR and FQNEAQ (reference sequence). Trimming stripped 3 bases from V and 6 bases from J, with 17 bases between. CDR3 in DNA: TGTGCCAGCAGCTTGGGGGACGGAAGTATTCCTGAAGCTTTCTTT. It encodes CASSLGDGSIPEAFF.